Sequencing of this TCR beta chain was carried out in a study of tumor-infiltrating lymphocytes in primary liver carcinoma. Study-wide context: Samples had roughly 3.65 to 8 million productive TCRbeta reads, comparable between tissue types.

The investigators made TCR beta cDNA from 400 to 550 ng total RNA, using a constant-region primer. Each TCR beta library was derived from three nested multiplex PCR rounds that employed slightly modified ARM-PCR. Two initial PCR rounds of roughly 10 cycles each paired TRBV1-TRBV30 forward primers with a C-beta reverse primer. TCRdb itself ran the multiplex PCR reads through MiXCR, one entry per CDR3 protein. The sample lists 90,000 to 110,000 distinct CDR3 sequences, approximately 78% occurring once. CDR1 MNHNS and CDR2 SASEGT come from the germline V gene. With 6 bases removed from V and 6 bases from J, the gap between germline ends came to 12 bases. The CDR3 contains 13 residues. Scientists recovered RNA and DNA together from roughly 21-30 mg of unsorted bulk tissue. Tumor samples were assessed, and every one had over 75% viable tumor cells.

The receptor was derived from a man aged 40-55 years with primary liver carcinoma and hepatitis B virus infection. Sequenced: liver tumor tissue from sampling region 3. Subset denoted: tumor region T3, left-lateral pole. The V gene is TRBV6-1, the J gene TRBJ2-1; no definite D call. CDR3 in DNA: TGTGCCAGCAGACCGGAGAGTAGCAATGAGCAGTTCTTC. Translating it yields CASRPESSNEQFF.